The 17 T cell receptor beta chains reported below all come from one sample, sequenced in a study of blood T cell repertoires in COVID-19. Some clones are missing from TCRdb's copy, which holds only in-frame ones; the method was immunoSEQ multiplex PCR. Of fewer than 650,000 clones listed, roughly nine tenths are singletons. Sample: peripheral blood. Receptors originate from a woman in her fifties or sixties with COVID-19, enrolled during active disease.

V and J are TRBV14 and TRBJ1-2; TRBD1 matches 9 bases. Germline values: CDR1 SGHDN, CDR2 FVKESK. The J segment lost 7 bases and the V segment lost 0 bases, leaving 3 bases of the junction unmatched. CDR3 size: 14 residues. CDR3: CASSQESTGGGYTF. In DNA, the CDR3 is TGTGCCAGCAGCCAAGAATCGACAGGGGGTGGCTACACCTTC. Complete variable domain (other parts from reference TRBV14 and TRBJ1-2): EAGVTQFPSHSVIEKGQTVTLRCDPISGHDNLYWYRRVMGKEIKFLLHFVKESKQDESGMPNNRFLAERTGGTYSTLKVQPAELEDSGVYFCASSQESTGGGYTFGSGTRLTVV.

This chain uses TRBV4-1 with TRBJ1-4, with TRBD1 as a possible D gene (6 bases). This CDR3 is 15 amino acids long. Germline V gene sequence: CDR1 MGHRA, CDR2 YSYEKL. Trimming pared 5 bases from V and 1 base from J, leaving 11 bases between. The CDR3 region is CASSAHRETNEKLFF. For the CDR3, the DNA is TGCGCCAGCAGCGCCCACAGGGAAACTAATGAAAAACTGTTTTTT.

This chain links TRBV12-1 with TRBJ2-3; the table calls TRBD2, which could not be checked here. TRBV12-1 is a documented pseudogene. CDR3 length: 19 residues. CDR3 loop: CASSLGRASGGASTDTQYF. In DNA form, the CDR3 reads TGTGCCAGCAGCCTTGGTCGAGCTAGCGGGGGGGCTAGCACAGATACGCAGTATTTT.

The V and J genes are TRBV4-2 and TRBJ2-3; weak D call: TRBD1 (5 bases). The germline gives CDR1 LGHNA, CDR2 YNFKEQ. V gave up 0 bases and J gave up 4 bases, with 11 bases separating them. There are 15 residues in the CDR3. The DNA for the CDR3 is TGTGCCAGCAGCCAAGAGGGGCAGGCTTCAGATACGCAGTATTTT. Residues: CASSQEGQASDTQYF.

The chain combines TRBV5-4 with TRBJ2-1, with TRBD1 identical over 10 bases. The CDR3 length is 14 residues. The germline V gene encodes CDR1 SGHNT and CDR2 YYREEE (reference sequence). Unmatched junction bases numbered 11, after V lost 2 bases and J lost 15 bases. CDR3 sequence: CASSLVFGTGEVFF. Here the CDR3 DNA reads TGTGCCAGCAGCTTAGTATTTGGGACAGGGGAAGTGTTCTTC. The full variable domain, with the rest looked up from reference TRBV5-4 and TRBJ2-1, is ETGVTQSPTHLIKTRGQQVTLRCSSQSGHNTVSWYQQALGQGPQFIFQYYREEENGRGNFPPRFSGLQFPNYSSELNVNALELDDSALYLCASSLVFGTGEVFFGPGTRLTVL.

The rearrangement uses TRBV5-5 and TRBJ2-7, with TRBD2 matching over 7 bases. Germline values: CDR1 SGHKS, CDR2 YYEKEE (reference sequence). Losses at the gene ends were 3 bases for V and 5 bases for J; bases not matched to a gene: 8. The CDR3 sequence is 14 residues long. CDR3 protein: CASSSLVGRDEQYF. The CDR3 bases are TGTGCCAGCAGCTCCCTTGTAGGGAGGGACGAGCAGTACTTC.

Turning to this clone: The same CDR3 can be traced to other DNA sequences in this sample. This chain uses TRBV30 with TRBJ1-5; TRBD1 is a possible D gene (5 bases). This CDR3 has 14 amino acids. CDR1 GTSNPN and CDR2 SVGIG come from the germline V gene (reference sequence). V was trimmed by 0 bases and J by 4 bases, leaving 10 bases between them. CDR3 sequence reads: CAWSVGLGNQPQHF. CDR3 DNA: TGTGCCTGGAGTGTGGGACTGGGGAATCAGCCCCAGCATTTT.

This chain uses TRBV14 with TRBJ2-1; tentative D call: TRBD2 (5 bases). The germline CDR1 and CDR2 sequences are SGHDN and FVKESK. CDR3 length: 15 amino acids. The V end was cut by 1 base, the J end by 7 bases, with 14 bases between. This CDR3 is CASSQARTFGNEQFF. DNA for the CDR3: TGTGCCAGCAGCCAAGCGAGGACTTTCGGGAATGAGCAGTTCTTC.

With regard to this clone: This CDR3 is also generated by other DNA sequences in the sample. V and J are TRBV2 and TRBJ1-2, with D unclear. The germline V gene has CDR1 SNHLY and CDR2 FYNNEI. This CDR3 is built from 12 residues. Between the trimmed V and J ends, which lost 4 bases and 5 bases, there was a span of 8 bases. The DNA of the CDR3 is TGTGCCAGCAGTGGCGGGATTTATGGCTACACCTTC. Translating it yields CASSGGIYGYTF.

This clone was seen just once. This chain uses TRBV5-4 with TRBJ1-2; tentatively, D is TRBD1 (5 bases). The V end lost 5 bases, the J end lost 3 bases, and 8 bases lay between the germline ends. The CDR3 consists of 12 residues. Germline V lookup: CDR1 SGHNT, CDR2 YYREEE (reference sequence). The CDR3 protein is CASRGLYYGYTF. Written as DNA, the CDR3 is TGTGCCAGCAGGGGACTCTACTATGGCTACACCTTC.

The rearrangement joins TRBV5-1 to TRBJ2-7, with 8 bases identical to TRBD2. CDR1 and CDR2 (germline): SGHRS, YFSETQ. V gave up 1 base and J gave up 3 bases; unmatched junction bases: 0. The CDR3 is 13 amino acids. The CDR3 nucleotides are TGCGCCAGCAGCTTGCGGGGGGGCTACGAGCAGTACTTC. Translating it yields CASSLRGGYEQYF.

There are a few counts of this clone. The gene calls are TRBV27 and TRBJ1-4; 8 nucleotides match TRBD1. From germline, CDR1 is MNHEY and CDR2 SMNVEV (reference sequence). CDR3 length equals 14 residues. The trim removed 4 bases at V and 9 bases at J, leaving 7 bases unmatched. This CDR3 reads CASSSTGEGKKLFF. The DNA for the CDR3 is TGTGCCAGCAGTTCGACAGGGGAAGGGAAAAAACTGTTTTTT.

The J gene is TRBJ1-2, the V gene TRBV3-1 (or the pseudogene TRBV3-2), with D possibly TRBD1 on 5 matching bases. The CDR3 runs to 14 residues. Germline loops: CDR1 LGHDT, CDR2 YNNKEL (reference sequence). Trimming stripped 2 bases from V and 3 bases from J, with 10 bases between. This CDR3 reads CASSQWEGHYGYTF. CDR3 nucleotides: TGTGCCAGCAGCCAATGGGAGGGGCACTATGGCTACACCTTC.

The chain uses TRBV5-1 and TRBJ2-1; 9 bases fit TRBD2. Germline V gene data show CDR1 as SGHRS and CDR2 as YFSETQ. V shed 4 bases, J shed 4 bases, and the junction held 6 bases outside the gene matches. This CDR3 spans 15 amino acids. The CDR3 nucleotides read TGCGCCAGCAGCCTTGGGCTAGCGGGGTACAATGAGCAGTTCTTC. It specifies CASSLGLAGYNEQFF. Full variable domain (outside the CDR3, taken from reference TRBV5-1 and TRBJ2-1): KAGVTQTPRYLIKTRGQQVTLSCSPISGHRSVSWYQQTPGQGLQFLFEYFSETQRNKGNFPGRFSGRQFSNSRSEMNVSTLELGDSALYLCASSLGLAGYNEQFFGPGTRLTVL.

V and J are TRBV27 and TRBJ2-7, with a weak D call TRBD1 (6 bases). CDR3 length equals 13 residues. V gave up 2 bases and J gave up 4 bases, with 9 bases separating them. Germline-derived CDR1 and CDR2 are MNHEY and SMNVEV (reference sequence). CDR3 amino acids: CASSLKGGYEQYF. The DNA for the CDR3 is TGTGCCAGCAGTTTAAAAGGGGGTTACGAGCAGTACTTC.

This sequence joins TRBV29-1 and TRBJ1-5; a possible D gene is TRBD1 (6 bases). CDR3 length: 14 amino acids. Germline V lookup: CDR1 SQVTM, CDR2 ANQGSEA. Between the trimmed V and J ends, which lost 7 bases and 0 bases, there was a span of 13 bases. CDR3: CSAIQGNSNQPQHF. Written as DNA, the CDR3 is TGCAGCGCTATCCAGGGGAATAGCAATCAGCCCCAGCATTTT.

This CDR3 is CASSEPGQGTEAFF. The CDR3 nucleotides read TGTGCCAGCAGTGAACCCGGACAGGGGACTGAAGCTTTCTTT. The genes are TRBV25-1 and TRBJ1-1; 9 nucleotides agree with TRBD1. V was clipped by 2 bases and J by 5 bases; unmatched bases: 3. There are 14 residues in the CDR3. From germline, CDR1 is MGHDK and CDR2 SYGVNS.